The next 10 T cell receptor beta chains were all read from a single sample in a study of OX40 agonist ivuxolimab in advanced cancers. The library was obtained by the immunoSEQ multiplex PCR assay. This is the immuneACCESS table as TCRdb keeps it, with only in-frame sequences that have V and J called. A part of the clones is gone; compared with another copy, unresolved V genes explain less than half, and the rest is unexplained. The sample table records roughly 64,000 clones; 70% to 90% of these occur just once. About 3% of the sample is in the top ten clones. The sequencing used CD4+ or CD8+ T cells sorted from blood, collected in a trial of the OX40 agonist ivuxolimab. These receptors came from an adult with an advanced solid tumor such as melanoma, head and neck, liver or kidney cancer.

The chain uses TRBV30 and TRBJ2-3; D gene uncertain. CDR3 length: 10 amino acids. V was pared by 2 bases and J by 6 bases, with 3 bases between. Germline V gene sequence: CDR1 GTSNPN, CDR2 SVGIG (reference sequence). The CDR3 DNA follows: TGTGCCTGGAGTAGGGATACGCAGTATTTT. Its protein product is CAWSRDTQYF.

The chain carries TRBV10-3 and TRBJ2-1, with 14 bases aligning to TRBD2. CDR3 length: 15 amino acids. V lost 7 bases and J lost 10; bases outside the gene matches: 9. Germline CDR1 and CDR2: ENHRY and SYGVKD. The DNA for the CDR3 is TGTGCCATCACACCGGGACTAGCGGGAGAGCAGGAGCAGTTCTTC. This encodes CAITPGLAGEQEQFF.

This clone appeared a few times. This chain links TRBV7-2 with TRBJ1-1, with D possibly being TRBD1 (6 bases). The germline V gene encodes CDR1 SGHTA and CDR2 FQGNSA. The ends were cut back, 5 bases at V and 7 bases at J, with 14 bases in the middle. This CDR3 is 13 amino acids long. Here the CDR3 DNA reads TGTGCCAGCAGCACTACAGGGCAAAATGAAGCTTTCTTT. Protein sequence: CASSTTGQNEAFF.

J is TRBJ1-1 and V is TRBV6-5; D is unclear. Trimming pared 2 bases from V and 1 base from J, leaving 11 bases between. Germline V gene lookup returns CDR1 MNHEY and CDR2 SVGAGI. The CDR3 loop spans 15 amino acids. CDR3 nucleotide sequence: TGTGCCAGCAGTTACAGGACGGGAACGAACACTGAAGCTTTCTTT. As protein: CASSYRTGTNTEAFF.

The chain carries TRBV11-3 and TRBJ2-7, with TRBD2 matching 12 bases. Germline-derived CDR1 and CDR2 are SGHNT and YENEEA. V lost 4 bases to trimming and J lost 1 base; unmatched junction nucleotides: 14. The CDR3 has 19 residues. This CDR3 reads CASSSLAGGPFEASYEQYF. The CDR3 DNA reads TGTGCCAGCAGCTCGCTAGCGGGAGGGCCTTTTGAAGCGTCCTACGAGCAGTACTTC.

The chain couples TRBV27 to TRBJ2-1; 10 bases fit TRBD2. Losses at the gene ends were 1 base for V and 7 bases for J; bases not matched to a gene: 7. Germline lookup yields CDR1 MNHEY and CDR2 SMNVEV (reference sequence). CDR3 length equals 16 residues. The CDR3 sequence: CASSLLAGGQGNEQFF. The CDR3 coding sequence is TGTGCCAGCAGTTTATTAGCGGGGGGACAAGGAAATGAGCAGTTCTTC.

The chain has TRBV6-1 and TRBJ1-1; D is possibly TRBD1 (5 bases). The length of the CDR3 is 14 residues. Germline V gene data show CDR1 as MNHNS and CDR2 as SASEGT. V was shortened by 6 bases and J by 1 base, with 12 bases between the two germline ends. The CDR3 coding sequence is TGTGCCAGCAGCGACAGCAACAAGAACACTGAAGCTTTCTTT. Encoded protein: CASSDSNKNTEAFF.

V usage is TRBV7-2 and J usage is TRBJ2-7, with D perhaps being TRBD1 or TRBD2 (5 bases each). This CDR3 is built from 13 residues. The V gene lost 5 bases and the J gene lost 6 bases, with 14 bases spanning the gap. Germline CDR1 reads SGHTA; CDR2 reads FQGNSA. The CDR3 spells CASSRPGTSEQYF. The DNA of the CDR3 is TGTGCCAGCAGCAGGCCGGGGACGAGCGAGCAGTACTTC.

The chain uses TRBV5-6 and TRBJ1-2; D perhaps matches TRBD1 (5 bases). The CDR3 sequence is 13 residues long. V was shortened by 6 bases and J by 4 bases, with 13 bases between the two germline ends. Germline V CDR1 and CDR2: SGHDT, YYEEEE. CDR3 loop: CASTPGQLYGYTF. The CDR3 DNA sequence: TGTGCCAGCACGCCGGGGCAGCTCTATGGCTACACCTTC.

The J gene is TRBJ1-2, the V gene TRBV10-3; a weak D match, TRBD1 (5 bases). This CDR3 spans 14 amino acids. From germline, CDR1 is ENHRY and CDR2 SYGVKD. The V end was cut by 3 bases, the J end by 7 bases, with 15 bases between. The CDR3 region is CAISDEFGAGGYTF. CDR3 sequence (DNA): TGTGCCATCAGTGATGAATTTGGGGCGGGTGGCTACACCTTC.